Sequencing of this T cell receptor beta chain was carried out in a study of blood T cell repertoires in COVID-19. Overall study: Acute-phase and convalescent COVID-19 samples originated in the United States, Italy and Spain.

Sequencing used immunoSEQ multiplex PCR; TCRdb keeps in-frame clones, though not all of them. The sample contains 110,000 to 150,000 clones, about nine tenths of which appear only once. With 5 bases removed from V and 7 bases from J, the gap between germline ends came to 15 bases. CDR1 SGHNT and CDR2 YENEEA come from the germline V gene. CDR3 length equals 13 residues. The sequenced sample consisted of peripheral blood. The receptor comes from an elderly woman with acute or convalescent COVID-19. The rearrangement links TRBV11-3 to TRBJ2-7; no clear D gene. CDR3 in DNA: TGTGCCAGCAGCCCCGGTGTGCGTCGGGAGCAGTACTTC. It specifies CASSPGVRREQYF.